This entry concerns a single T cell receptor (beta chain). Its target is not known. This CDR3 is missing its conserved last phenylalanine or tryptophan, likely due to a read error. Because the CDR3's place on the DNA is in doubt, the DNA is left out and the CDR3 is given as listed by TCRdb. Both ends counted, the CDR3 spans 12 residues. Germline CDR1 reads MNHNS; CDR2 reads SASEGT. These data are taken from a study of glioma-infiltrating T cells after dendritic cell vaccination. The overall study: Patients had newly diagnosed or recurrent glioblastoma and received dendritic cell vaccines.

Study-wide findings and caveats: Only a small number of patients had complete blood and tumor samples.

The time point is: after dendritic cell vaccination, including at tumor progression/relapse. Method: immunoSEQ multiplex PCR; TCRdb's copy keeps in-frame clones and lacks some. The sample holds fewer than 90,000 clones, roughly four fifths seen once. This chain connects TRBV6-1 to TRBJ2-7; whether TRBD1, the table's D call, matches the DNA was not checked. This TCR derives from a human donor with glioblastoma. The starting material was blood, obtained after dendritic cell vaccination. This chain's CDR3 is CASSEAAGTHRI.